The 15 T cell receptor beta chains below come from one sample, sequenced in a study of blood T cell repertoires in COVID-19. Here immunoSEQ multiplex PCR was the method, and the copy in TCRdb shows in-frame clones only, minus some. This table has fewer than 250,000 clones, around 83% appearing once. The specimen sequenced was peripheral blood. These receptors were taken from a woman between 50 and 59 years old with acute or convalescent COVID-19.

V usage is TRBV4-3 and J usage is TRBJ2-2; 7 nucleotides agree with TRBD2. The CDR3 has 17 residues. Trimming took 1 base from V and 4 from J; bases not matched to a gene: 9. Germline V CDR1 and CDR2: LGHNA, YSLEER. The CDR3 nucleotides are TGCGCCAGCAGCCAAGCCCTCCCTGGCGGGGGCACCGGGGAGCTGTTTTTT. This sequence encodes CASSQALPGGGTGELFF.

The V call is TRBV4-2, the J call TRBJ2-3, with 7 bases matching TRBD2. The CDR3 extends over 17 amino acids. Germline values: CDR1 LGHNA, CDR2 YNFKEQ. V trimming: 1 base; J trimming: 1 base; junction bases outside the gene matches: 8. This CDR3 reads CASSQASRAGGTDTQYF. The CDR3 DNA is TGTGCCAGCAGCCAAGCTAGTAGGGCGGGGGGCACAGATACGCAGTATTTT.

The chain combines TRBV5-1 with TRBJ2-3, with 9 bases that match TRBD2. J was trimmed by 5 bases and V by 1 base; bases with no gene match: 5. CDR1 and CDR2 (germline): SGHRS, YFSETQ. The CDR3 consists of 15 residues. The CDR3 region is CASSLLAGVEDTQYF. CDR3 sequence (DNA): TGCGCCAGCAGCTTGTTAGCGGGAGTGGAAGATACGCAGTATTTT.

This rearrangement joins TRBV5-6 to TRBJ1-4; 8 nucleotides match TRBD1. The trim removed 2 bases at V and 7 bases at J, leaving 4 bases unmatched. CDR3 length equals 14 residues. From germline, CDR1 is SGHDT and CDR2 YYEEEE. The CDR3 region has the DNA TGTGCCAGCAGCTTTGACAGGGGAGGTGAAAAACTGTTTTTT. Its protein is CASSFDRGGEKLFF.

This CDR3 is CASSQAGQSSYNSPLHF. CDR3 DNA: TGTGCCAGCAGCCAAGCCGGACAGAGCTCCTATAATTCACCCCTCCACTTT. The V call is TRBV3-1 (or the pseudogene TRBV3-2), the J call TRBJ1-6, with a tentative D call TRBD1 (6 bases). V lost 1 base and J lost 0, with 10 bases in between. This CDR3 contains 17 residues. Germline V gene sequence: CDR1 LGHDT, CDR2 YNNKEL (reference sequence).

The chain uses TRBV3-1 (or the pseudogene TRBV3-2) and TRBJ2-4; 9 bases are shared with TRBD2. Germline lookup yields CDR1 LGHDT and CDR2 YNNKEL (reference sequence). The CDR3 runs 16 residues. V dropped 4 bases and J dropped 6; count of bases not matched to a gene: 10. CDR3 nucleotide sequence: TGTGCCAGCAGCCCGCATGGCGGGAGGGGGGGAAACATTCAGTACTTC. Amino acids: CASSPHGGRGGNIQYF.

V usage is TRBV15 and J usage is TRBJ1-4; maybe TRBD1 (5 bases). Trimming left V 0 bases short and J 8 bases short, with 16 bases between. The CDR3 totals 16 residues. Germline V CDR1 and CDR2: LNHNV, YYDKDF (reference sequence). The chain's CDR3 is CATSRDGAQTVEKLFF. The CDR3 DNA is TGTGCCACCAGCAGAGATGGGGCCCAGACAGTAGAAAAACTGTTTTTT. The variable domain in full, completed from reference TRBV15 and TRBJ1-4, reads DAMVIQNPRYQVTQFGKPVTLSCSQTLNHNVMYWYQQKSSQAPKLLFHYYDKDFNNEADTPDNFQSRRPNTSFCFLDIRSPGLGDTAMYLCATSRDGAQTVEKLFFGSGTQLSVL.

This sequence joins TRBV28 and TRBJ1-4; 7 nucleotides align to TRBD1. Germline V lookup: CDR1 MDHEN, CDR2 SYDVKM. The CDR3 totals 15 residues. The V gene end was trimmed by 3 bases and the J gene end by 0 bases; junction bases not matched to a gene: 1. The CDR3: CASSFTGATNEKLFF. CDR3 coding DNA: TGTGCCAGCAGTTTTACAGGGGCAACTAATGAAAAACTGTTTTTT.

The V call is TRBV5-1, the J call TRBJ1-2; D is unclear. Germline assignment: CDR1 SGHRS and CDR2 YFSETQ. Trimming took off 5 bases at V and 3 bases at J, with 8 bases between the two ends. The CDR3 contains 12 residues. This chain's CDR3 is CASRLGDYGYTF. CDR3 bases: TGCGCCAGCAGACTAGGAGACTATGGCTACACCTTC. The variable domain in full, completed from reference TRBV5-1 and TRBJ1-2, reads KAGVTQTPRYLIKTRGQQVTLSCSPISGHRSVSWYQQTPGQGLQFLFEYFSETQRNKGNFPGRFSGRQFSNSRSEMNVSTLELGDSALYLCASRLGDYGYTFGSGTRLTVV.

The V call is TRBV24-1, the J call TRBJ2-1, with TRBD2 matching over 11 bases. CDR3 length: 17 amino acids. Germline V lookup: CDR1 KGHDR, CDR2 SFDVKD. With V trimmed by 3 bases and J by 3 bases, 6 bases remained unmatched. Here the CDR3 reads CATSDRGLAANYNEQFF. The CDR3 nucleotides read TGTGCCACCAGTGATCGGGGACTAGCGGCGAACTACAATGAGCAGTTCTTC.

This clone occurred a few times. This chain uses TRBV11-1 with TRBJ2-7, with 7 bases aligning to TRBD2. The CDR3 covers 13 residues. Looked up from germline, CDR1 is SGHAT and CDR2 is FQDESV (reference sequence). The J segment lost 6 bases and the V segment lost 5 bases, leaving 7 bases of the junction unmatched. The CDR3 sequence: CASSPGLVGEQYF. The DNA for the CDR3 is TGTGCCAGCAGCCCCGGACTAGTGGGCGAGCAGTACTTC.

The gene calls are TRBV27 and TRBJ1-1, with 8 bases identical to TRBD1. The CDR3 is 15 amino acids. V lost 5 bases, J lost 1 base, and 6 bases stayed unmatched. CDR1 and CDR2 from the germline V gene are MNHEY and SMNVEV (reference sequence). CDR3 bases: TGTGCCAGCAGTACCTACAGGGGGGGGAACACTGAAGCTTTCTTT. Translation: CASSTYRGGNTEAFF.

This clone has just a few counts. V is TRBV7-9 and J is TRBJ2-2; 9 nucleotides agree with TRBD1. There are 16 residues in the CDR3. Germline CDR1 and CDR2: SEHNR and FQNEAQ (reference sequence). The J segment lost 2 bases and the V segment lost 6 bases, leaving 7 bases of the junction unmatched. The CDR3: CASRRGTGSNTGELFF. The CDR3 DNA sequence: TGTGCCAGCAGACGAGGGACAGGGAGTAACACCGGGGAGCTGTTTTTT.

The V call is TRBV29-1, the J call TRBJ1-2; no clear D. The germline V and J ends were trimmed by 4 bases and 1 base, with 7 bases remaining between them. This CDR3 spans 12 amino acids. CDR1 is SQVTM, CDR2 ANQGSEA, per germline. The CDR3 sequence is CSVAEGNYGYTF. In DNA form, the CDR3 reads TGCAGCGTTGCCGAGGGTAACTATGGCTACACCTTC.

The chain combines TRBV4-1 with TRBJ2-7; 10 nucleotides line up with TRBD2. Germline CDR1 reads MGHRA; CDR2 reads YSYEKL. This CDR3 is 17 amino acids long. V gave up 2 bases and J gave up 1 base; unmatched junction bases: 8. This chain's CDR3 is CASSQFPGTSVSYEQYF. CDR3 nucleotide sequence: TGCGCCAGCAGCCAATTCCCTGGGACTAGCGTTTCCTACGAGCAGTACTTC.